Each of the 15 T cell receptor beta chains below was sequenced from the same sample in a study of cytomegalovirus exposure and HLA in healthy donors. A multiplex PCR was run with 60 Vbeta primers and 13 Jbeta primers. Only in-frame clones appear in the TCRdb table, and some are missing; sequencing was by immunoSEQ multiplex PCR. Seen here are 130,000 or so clones, about two thirds observed once, and the top ten hold about 3.9%. Material for sequencing was PBMCs. These receptor sequences come from a man aged 45-60 years in good health and CMV-seropositive.

V is TRBV6-6 and J is TRBJ1-5; D may be TRBD1 (6 bases). The CDR3 loop spans 14 amino acids. V was pared by 7 bases and J by 2 bases, with 12 bases between. CDR1 and CDR2 from the germline V gene are MNHNY and SVGAGI (reference sequence). This CDR3 is CASTQQGGNQPQHF. For the CDR3, the DNA is TGTGCCAGCACTCAACAGGGCGGCAATCAGCCCCAGCATTTT.

The chain is built from TRBV27 and TRBJ1-4; maybe TRBD1 (6 bases). Germline CDR1 is MNHEY and CDR2 is SMNVEV (reference sequence). V was cut by 6 bases and J by 8 bases, with 19 bases left in between. The CDR3 runs to 15 residues. This CDR3 is CASSVSQGSREKLFF. The DNA for the CDR3 is TGTGCCAGCAGCGTATCACAGGGCTCGAGGGAAAAACTGTTTTTT. The full variable domain, with the rest looked up from reference TRBV27 and TRBJ1-4, is EAQVTQNPRYLITVTGKKLTVTCSQNMNHEYMSWYRQDPGLGLRQIYYSMNVEVTDKGDVPEGYKVSRKEKRNFPLILESPSPNQTSLYFCASSVSQGSREKLFFGSGTQLSVL.

The chain combines TRBV9 with TRBJ2-3; 9 nucleotides agree with TRBD2. The germline V gene has CDR1 SGDLS and CDR2 YYNGEE. V shed 0 bases, J shed 7 bases, and the junction held 12 bases outside the gene matches. This CDR3 has 17 residues. CDR3 amino acids: CASSVAPLAGPLYTQYF. The CDR3 nucleotides are TGTGCCAGCAGCGTAGCCCCCCTAGCGGGGCCACTTTATACGCAGTATTTT. Full variable domain (missing parts from reference TRBV9 and TRBJ2-3): DSGVTQTPKHLITATGQRVTLRCSPRSGDLSVYWYQQSLDQGLQFLIQYYNGEERAKGNILERFSAQQFPDLHSELNLSSLELGDSALYFCASSVAPLAGPLYTQYFGPGTRLTVL.

This chain connects TRBV18 to TRBJ2-6; TRBD2 might be the D (6 bases). The V gene's germline CDR1 is KGHSH and CDR2 LQKENI. This CDR3 is 16 amino acids long. V was shortened by 1 base and J by 2 bases, with 9 bases between the two germline ends. In DNA form, the CDR3 reads TGTGCCAGCTCACCACTGGGGGAGGCTGGGGCCAACGTCCTGACTTTC. Translating gives CASSPLGEAGANVLTF.

This chain joins TRBV4-1 and TRBJ1-4; possible D gene TRBD1, 6 bases. The V gene's germline CDR1 is MGHRA and CDR2 YSYEKL. Trimming cost V 0 bases and J 4 bases, with 9 bases left between them. The CDR3 is made up of 15 amino acids. The chain's CDR3 is CASSQDFRGNEKLFF. DNA of the CDR3: TGCGCCAGCAGCCAAGATTTCAGGGGTAATGAAAAACTGTTTTTT.

The V and J genes are TRBV19 and TRBJ1-5; 7 nucleotides match TRBD1. CDR3 length: 20 residues. The germline CDR1 and CDR2 sequences are LNHDA and SQIVND (reference sequence). V lost 4 bases to trimming and J lost 1 base; unmatched junction nucleotides: 19. Written as DNA, the CDR3 is TGTGCCAGTAGTAACCCGGGACAGACGTTCACAAGGGGCAGCAATCAGCCCCAGCATTTT. Its protein is CASSNPGQTFTRGSNQPQHF.

Concerning this clone itself: A junction boundary mismatches the germline segment, possibly from a read error. The V call is TRBV27, the J call TRBJ2-4, with D tentatively TRBD1 (5 bases). The CDR3 is made up of 16 amino acids. From germline, CDR1 is MNHEY and CDR2 SMNVEV (reference sequence). The CDR3 bases are TGTGCCAGCAGTTCCTTGACAGCATTAGCCAAAAACATTCAGTATTTC. This translates into CASSSLTALAKNIQYF.

The chain recombines TRBV7-6 with TRBJ2-3; 9 positions agree with TRBD2. There are 15 residues in the CDR3. Germline V gene lookup returns CDR1 SGHVS and CDR2 FNYEAQ. After removal of 5 bases from V and 10 bases from J, the junction contained 13 bases not matched to a gene. The CDR3: CASSVSGRNLLPQYF. The CDR3 region has the DNA TGTGCCAGCAGCGTTAGCGGGAGAAACCTCTTACCGCAGTATTTT.

This chain uses TRBV7-2 with TRBJ1-5; D uncertain. The CDR3 contains 15 residues. The V gene's germline CDR1 is SGHTA and CDR2 FQGNSA. Deletions cut 5 bases from V and 2 bases from J, with 13 bases between. CDR3 DNA sequence: TGTGCCAGCAGCCGAGACACCTGGGGCAATCAGCCCCAGCATTTT. This codes for CASSRDTWGNQPQHF.

The rearrangement links TRBV19 to TRBJ2-3, with D perhaps TRBD2 (7 bases). The CDR3 length is 14 residues. V lost 9 bases and J lost 1, with 14 bases in between. CDR1 and CDR2 (germline): LNHDA, SQIVND (reference sequence). This chain's CDR3 is CASNGGAGTDTQYF. In DNA, the CDR3 is TGTGCCAGCAATGGGGGGGCAGGCACAGATACGCAGTATTTT.

The chain links TRBV7-2 to TRBJ1-4; no reliable D call. This CDR3 region has 16 residues. The V end was cut by 2 bases, the J end by 0 bases, with 10 bases between. Germline assignment: CDR1 SGHTA and CDR2 FQGNSA. CDR3 bases: TGTGCCAGCAGCTTACCGACAAGAGCAACTAATGAAAAACTGTTTTTT. This encodes CASSLPTRATNEKLFF.

This chain joins TRBV7-2 and TRBJ1-5, with D possibly being TRBD1 (6 bases). In germline, CDR1 is SGHTA, CDR2 FQGNSA. This CDR3 spans 17 amino acids. V was cut by 1 base and J by 3 bases, with 16 bases left in between. The CDR3 coding sequence is TGTGCCAGCAGCTTAGTGGGGGCAGGTTTTCTCAATCAGCCCCAGCATTTT. This translates into CASSLVGAGFLNQPQHF.

This chain uses TRBV27 with TRBJ2-7; 8 nucleotides agree with TRBD2. The CDR3 spans 15 residues. Germline-derived CDR1 and CDR2 are MNHEY and SMNVEV (reference sequence). With V trimmed by 4 bases and J by 3 bases, 8 bases remained unmatched. CDR3 amino acids: CASSSPGLVHYEQYF. The CDR3 DNA follows: TGTGCCAGCAGTTCTCCGGGACTAGTACACTACGAGCAGTACTTC.

The rearrangement links TRBV7-2 to TRBJ2-5, with 8 nucleotides matching TRBD2. Germline-derived CDR1 and CDR2 are SGHTA and FQGNSA. V lost 1 base, J lost 1 base, and 2 bases stayed unmatched. The CDR3 consists of 15 residues. The chain's CDR3 is CASSLVSGGQETQYF. Here the CDR3 DNA reads TGTGCCAGCAGCTTAGTCAGCGGGGGCCAAGAGACCCAGTACTTC.

V gene TRBV6-5 combines with J gene TRBJ2-7; TRBD1 agrees at 11 bases. Germline assignment: CDR1 MNHEY and CDR2 SVGAGI. The CDR3 loop spans 15 amino acids. Germline trimming cut 4 bases from V and 3 bases from J; bases unmatched to any gene: 5. This CDR3 reads CASSSEGTGGYEQYF. Written as DNA, the CDR3 is TGTGCCAGCAGTTCCGAGGGGACAGGGGGCTACGAGCAGTACTTC.